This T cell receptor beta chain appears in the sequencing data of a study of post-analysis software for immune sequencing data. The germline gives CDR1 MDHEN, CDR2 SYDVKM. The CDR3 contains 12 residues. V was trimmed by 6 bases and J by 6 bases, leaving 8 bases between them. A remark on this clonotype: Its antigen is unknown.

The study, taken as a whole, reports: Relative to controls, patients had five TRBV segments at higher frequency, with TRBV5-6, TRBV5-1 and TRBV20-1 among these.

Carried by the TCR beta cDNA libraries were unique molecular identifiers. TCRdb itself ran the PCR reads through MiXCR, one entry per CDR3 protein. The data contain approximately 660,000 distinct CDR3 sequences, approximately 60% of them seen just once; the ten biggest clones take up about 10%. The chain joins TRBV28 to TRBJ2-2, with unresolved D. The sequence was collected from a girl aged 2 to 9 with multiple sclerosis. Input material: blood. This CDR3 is CASSPGAGELFF. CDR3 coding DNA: TGTGCCAGCAGCCCCGGAGCCGGGGAGCTGTTTTTT.